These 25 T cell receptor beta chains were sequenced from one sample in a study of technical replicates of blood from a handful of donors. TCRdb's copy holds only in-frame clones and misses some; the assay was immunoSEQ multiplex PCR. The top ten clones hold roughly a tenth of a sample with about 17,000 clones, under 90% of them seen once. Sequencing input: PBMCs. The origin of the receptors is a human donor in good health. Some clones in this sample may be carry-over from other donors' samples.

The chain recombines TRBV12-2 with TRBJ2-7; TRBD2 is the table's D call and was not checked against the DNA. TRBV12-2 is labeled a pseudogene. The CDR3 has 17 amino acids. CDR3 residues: CASRLDWTTAGVYEQYF. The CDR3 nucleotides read TGTGCAAGTCGCTTAGATTGGACTACGGCGGGAGTCTACGAGCAGTACTTC.

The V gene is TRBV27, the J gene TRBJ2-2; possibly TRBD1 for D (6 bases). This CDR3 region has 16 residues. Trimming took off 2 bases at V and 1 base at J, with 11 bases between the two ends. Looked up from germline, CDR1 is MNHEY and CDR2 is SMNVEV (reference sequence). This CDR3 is CASSLLGTLNTGELFF. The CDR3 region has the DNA TGTGCCAGCAGTTTACTTGGGACATTGAACACCGGGGAGCTGTTTTTT.

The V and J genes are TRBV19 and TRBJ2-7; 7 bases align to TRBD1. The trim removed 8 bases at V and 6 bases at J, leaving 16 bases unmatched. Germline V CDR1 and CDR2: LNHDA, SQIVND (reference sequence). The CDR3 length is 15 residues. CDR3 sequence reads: CASQASSTGSGEQYF. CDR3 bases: TGTGCCAGTCAAGCCAGCTCGACAGGGTCTGGCGAGCAGTACTTC.

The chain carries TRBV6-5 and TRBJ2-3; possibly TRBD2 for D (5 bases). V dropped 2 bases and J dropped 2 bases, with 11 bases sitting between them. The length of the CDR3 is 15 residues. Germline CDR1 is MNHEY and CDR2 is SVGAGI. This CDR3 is CASSYLGGSTDTQYF. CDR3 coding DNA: TGTGCCAGCAGTTACCTAGGAGGTTCCACAGATACGCAGTATTTT.

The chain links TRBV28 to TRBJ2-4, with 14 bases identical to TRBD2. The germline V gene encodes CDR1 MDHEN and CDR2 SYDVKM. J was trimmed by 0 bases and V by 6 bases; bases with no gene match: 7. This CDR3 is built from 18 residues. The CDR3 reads CASSPGLAGELAKNIQYF. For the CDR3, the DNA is TGTGCCAGCAGCCCGGGACTAGCGGGAGAGCTAGCCAAAAACATTCAGTACTTC.

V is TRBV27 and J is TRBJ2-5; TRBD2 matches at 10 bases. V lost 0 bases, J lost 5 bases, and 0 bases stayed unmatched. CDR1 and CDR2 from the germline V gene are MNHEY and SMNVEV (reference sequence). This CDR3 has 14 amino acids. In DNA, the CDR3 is TGTGCCAGCAGTTTATCAGCGGGAGGGGAGACCCAGTACTTC. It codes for CASSLSAGGETQYF.

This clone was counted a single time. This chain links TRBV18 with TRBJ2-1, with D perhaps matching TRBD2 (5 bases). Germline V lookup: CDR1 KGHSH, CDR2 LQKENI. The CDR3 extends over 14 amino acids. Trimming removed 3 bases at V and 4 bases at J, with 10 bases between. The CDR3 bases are TGTGCCAGCTCACCTGAGAGGGATTACAATGAGCAGTTCTTC. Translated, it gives CASSPERDYNEQFF.

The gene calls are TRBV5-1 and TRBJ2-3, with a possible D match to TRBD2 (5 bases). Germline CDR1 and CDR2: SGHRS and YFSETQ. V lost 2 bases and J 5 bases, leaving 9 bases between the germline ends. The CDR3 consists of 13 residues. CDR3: CASSLERRDTQYF. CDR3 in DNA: TGCGCCAGCAGCTTAGAGCGGCGAGATACGCAGTATTTT.

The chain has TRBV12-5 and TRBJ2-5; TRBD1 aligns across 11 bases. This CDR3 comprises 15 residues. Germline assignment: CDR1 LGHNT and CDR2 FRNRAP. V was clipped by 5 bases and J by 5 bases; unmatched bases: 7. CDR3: CASGHGQGAMETQYF. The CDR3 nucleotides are TGTGCTAGTGGTCACGGACAGGGGGCAATGGAGACCCAGTACTTC. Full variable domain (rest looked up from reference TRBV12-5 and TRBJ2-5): DARVTQTPRHKVTEMGQEVTMRCQPILGHNTVFWYRQTMMQGLELLAYFRNRAPLDDSGMPKDRFSAEMPDATLATLKIQPSEPRDSAVYFCASGHGQGAMETQYFGPGTRLLVL.

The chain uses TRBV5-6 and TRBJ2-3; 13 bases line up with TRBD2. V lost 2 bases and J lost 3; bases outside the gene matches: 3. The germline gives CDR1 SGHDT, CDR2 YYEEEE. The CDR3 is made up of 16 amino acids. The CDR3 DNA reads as TGTGCCAGCAGCTTTACTAGCGGGAGGGGGACAGATACGCAGTATTTT. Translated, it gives CASSFTSGRGTDTQYF.

The CDR3 DNA is TGTGCCAGCAGTACAGGGATCACAGATACGCAGTATTTT. This encodes CASSTGITDTQYF. The V call is TRBV2, the J call TRBJ2-3; D possibly corresponds to TRBD1 (6 bases). CDR3 length: 13 residues. Germline lookup yields CDR1 SNHLY and CDR2 FYNNEI. V lost 5 bases, J lost 2 bases, and 8 bases lay in between.

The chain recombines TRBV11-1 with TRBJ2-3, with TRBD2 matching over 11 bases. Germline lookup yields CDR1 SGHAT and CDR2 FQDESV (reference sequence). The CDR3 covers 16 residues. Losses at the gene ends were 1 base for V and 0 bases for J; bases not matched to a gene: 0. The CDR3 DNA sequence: TGTGCCAGCAGCTTAGGGACTAGCGGGAGCACAGATACGCAGTATTTT. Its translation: CASSLGTSGSTDTQYF.

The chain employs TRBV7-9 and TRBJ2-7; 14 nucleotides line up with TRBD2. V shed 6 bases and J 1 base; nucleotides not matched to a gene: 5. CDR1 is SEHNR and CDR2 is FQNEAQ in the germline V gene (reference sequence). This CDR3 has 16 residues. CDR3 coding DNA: TGTGCCAGCAGTCAGACTAGCGGGAGGGGTTCCTACGAGCAGTACTTC. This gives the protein CASSQTSGRGSYEQYF.

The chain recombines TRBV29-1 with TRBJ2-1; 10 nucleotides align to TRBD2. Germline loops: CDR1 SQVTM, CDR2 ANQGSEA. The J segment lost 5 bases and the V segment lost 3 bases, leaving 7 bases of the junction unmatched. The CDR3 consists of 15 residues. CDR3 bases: TGCAGCGTTGATTTTGTAGGACTAGCGGACAATGAGCAGTTCTTC. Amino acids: CSVDFVGLADNEQFF.

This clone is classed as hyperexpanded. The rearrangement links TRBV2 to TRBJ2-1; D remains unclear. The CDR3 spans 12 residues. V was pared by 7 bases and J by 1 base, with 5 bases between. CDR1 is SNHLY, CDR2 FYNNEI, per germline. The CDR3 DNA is TGTGCCAGCACTCGGTCCTACAATGAGCAGTTCTTC. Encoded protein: CASTRSYNEQFF.

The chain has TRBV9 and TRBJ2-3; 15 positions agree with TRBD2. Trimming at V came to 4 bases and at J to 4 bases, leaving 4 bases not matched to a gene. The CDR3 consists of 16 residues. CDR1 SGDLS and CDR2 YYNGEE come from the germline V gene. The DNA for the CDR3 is TGTGCCAGCAGCCTAGGACTAGCGGGAGGGCCAGATACGCAGTATTTT. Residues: CASSLGLAGGPDTQYF.

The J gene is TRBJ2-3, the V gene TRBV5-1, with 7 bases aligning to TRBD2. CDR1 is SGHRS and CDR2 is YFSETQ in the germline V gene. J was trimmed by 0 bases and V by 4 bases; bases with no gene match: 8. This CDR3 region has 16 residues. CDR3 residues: CASSGGTTTSTDTQYF. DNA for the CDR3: TGCGCCAGCAGCGGAGGGACTACTACTAGCACAGATACGCAGTATTTT.

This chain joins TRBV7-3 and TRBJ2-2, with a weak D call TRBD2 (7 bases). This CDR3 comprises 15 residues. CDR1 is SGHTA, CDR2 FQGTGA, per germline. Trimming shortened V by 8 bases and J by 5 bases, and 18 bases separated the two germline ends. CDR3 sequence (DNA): TGTGCCAGCTCGGGGGCGGGAGTAGGGACCGGGGAGCTGTTTTTT. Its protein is CASSGAGVGTGELFF.

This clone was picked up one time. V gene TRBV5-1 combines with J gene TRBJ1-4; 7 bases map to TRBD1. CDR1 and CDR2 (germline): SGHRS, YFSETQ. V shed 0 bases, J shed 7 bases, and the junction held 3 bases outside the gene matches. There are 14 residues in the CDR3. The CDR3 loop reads CASSLAGTAEKLFF. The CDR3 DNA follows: TGCGCCAGCAGCTTGGCCGGGACAGCTGAAAAACTGTTTTTT.

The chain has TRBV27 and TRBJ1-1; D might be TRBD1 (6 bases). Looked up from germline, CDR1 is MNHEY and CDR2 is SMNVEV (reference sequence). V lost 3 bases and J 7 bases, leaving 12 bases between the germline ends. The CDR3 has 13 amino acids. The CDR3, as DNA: TGTGCCAGCAGTTTCCTATTCAGGGGTGAAGCTTTCTTT. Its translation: CASSFLFRGEAFF.

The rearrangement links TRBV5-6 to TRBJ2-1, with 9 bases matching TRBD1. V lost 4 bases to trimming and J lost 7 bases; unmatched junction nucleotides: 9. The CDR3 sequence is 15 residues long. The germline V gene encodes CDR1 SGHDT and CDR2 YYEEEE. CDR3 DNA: TGTGCCAGCAGCGTGGCGGGACAGGGAGGGAATGAGCAGTTCTTC. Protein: CASSVAGQGGNEQFF.

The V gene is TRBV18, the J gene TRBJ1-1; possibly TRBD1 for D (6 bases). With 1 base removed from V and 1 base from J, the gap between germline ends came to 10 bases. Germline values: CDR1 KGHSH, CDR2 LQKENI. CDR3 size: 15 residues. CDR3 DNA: TGTGCCAGCTCACCACGGCCAGGGGAGAACACTGAAGCTTTCTTT. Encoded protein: CASSPRPGENTEAFF.

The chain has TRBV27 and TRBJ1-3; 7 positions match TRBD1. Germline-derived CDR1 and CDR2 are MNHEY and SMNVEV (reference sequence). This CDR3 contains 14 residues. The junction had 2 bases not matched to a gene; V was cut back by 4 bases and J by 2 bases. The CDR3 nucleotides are TGTGCCAGCAGTTCCAGGGGGACTGGAAACACCATATATTTT. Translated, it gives CASSSRGTGNTIYF.

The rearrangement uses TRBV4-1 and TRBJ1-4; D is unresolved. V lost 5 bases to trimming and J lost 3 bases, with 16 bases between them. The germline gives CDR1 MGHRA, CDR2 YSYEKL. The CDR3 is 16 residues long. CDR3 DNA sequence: TGCGCCAGCAGCTACGGGGAGGATCCCGCTAATGAAAAACTGTTTTTT. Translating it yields CASSYGEDPANEKLFF.

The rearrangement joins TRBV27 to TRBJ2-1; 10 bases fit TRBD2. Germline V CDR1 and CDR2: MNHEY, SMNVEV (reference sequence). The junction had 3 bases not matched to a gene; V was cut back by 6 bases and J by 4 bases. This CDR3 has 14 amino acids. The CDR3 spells CASSLAGAYNEQFF. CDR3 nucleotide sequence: TGTGCCAGCAGCCTAGCGGGAGCTTACAATGAGCAGTTCTTC.